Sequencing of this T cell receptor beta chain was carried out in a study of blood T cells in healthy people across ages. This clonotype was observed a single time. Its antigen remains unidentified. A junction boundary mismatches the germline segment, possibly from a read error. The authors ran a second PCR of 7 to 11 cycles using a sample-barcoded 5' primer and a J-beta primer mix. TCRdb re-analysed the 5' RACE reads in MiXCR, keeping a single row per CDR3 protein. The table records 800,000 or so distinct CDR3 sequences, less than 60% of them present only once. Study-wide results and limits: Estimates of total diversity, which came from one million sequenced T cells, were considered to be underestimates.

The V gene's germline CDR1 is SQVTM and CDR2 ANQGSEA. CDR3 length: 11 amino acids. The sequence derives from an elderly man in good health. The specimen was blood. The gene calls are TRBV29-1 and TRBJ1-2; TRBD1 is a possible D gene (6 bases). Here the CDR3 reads CSGTVNYSYTF. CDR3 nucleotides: TGCAGCGGGACAGTTAACTATAGCTACACCTTC.